The rows below give T cell receptor beta chains drawn from one sample of a study of blood T cell repertoires in COVID-19. Assay: immunoSEQ multiplex PCR; the TCRdb copy retains only in-frame clones and omits some. The data contain approximately 250,000 clones, less than 90% of them singletons. Sequencing used peripheral blood. These receptors were taken from a man aged 55 to 69 who had recovered from COVID-19. Each CDR3 is given with its conserved first and last residue. Fields, in order: clone size, V gene, J gene, D gene, CDR3 protein, CDR3 DNA. The D gene is left open where the match is weak. Size is stated for part of the rows, as once, few or many counts, or as a class when the clone is expanded.

-,TRBV30,TRBJ2-5,TRBD2,CAWSVLAGVGETQYF,TGTGCCTGGAGTGTACTAGCGGGAGTTGGAGAGACCCAGTACTTC
-,TRBV4-1,TRBJ2-5,TRBD1,CASSQEDRGRETQYF,TGCGCCAGCAGCCAAGAGGACAGGGGGCGGGAGACCCAGTACTTC
-,TRBV18,TRBJ1-1,TRBD1,CASSPPITGANTEAFF,TGTGCCAGCTCACCGCCCATAACAGGGGCGAACACTGAAGCTTTCTTT
once,TRBV19,TRBJ2-3,-,CASRVRRSDTQYF,TGTGCCAGTAGGGTGCGGCGGTCCGATACGCAGTATTTT
few,TRBV25-1,TRBJ1-1,-,CASSEKGGIGNTEAFF,TGTGCCAGCAGTGAAAAGGGGGGGATAGGGAACACTGAAGCTTTCTTT
-,TRBV7-9,TRBJ2-3,TRBD2,CASSLVAGVGADTQYF,TGTGCCAGCAGCTTAGTTGCGGGAGTGGGTGCAGATACGCAGTATTTT
-,TRBV6-5,TRBJ2-4,-,CAASQGGRVNIQYF,TGTGCAGCTTCACAGGGGGGGCGAGTTAACATTCAGTACTTC
-,TRBV7-9,TRBJ1-2,TRBD1,CASSLAGTGFLSVGYTF,TGTGCCAGCAGCCTCGCCGGGACAGGATTTTTGTCGGTTGGCTACACCTTC
-,TRBV19,TRBJ1-5,-,CASLGGISQHF,TGTGCCTCTCTGGGGGGGATAAGCCAGCATTTT
-,TRBV28,TRBJ2-7,-,CASSFIGGFGEQYF,TGTGCCAGCAGTTTTATCGGGGGATTTGGCGAGCAGTACTTC
-,TRBV5-5,TRBJ1-5,-,CASSQGQVTNQPQHF,TGTGCCAGCAGCCAGGGACAAGTTACCAATCAGCCCCAGCATTTT
-,TRBV6-5,TRBJ2-7,TRBD1,CASRDQGALPYEQYF,TGTGCCAGCAGGGACCAGGGGGCGCTTCCCTACGAGCAGTACTTC
few,TRBV5-1,TRBJ1-5,-,CASSLGGQSNQPQHF,TGCGCCAGCAGCTTGGGAGGGCAGAGCAATCAGCCCCAGCATTTT
-,TRBV24-1,TRBJ2-7,-,CATSDRTGHSYEQYF,TGTGCCACCAGTGACCGTACAGGGCATTCCTACGAGCAGTACTTC
-,TRBV6-5,TRBJ1-5,-,CASSYSGGTSNQPQHF,TGTGCCAGCAGTTACTCAGGAGGGACCAGCAATCAGCCCCAGCATTTT
-,TRBV19,TRBJ1-4,-,CASRSHGGLEEKLFF,TGTGCCAGTAGGAGCCACGGGGGGCTAGAGGAAAAACTGTTTTTT
once,TRBV7-2,TRBJ2-7,-,CASSLGRLEQYF,TGTGCCAGCAGCTTAGGGCGGCTCGAGCAGTACTTC
-,TRBV20-1,TRBJ2-7,TRBD2,CSASDSGRAGYEQYF,TGCAGTGCTAGTGATAGCGGGAGGGCGGGGTACGAGCAGTACTTC
-,TRBV18,TRBJ2-7,TRBD1,CASSPGQSAGEQYF,TGTGCCAGCTCACCGGGACAGTCGGCTGGCGAGCAGTACTTC
once,TRBV20-1,TRBJ2-7,TRBD1,CSASTRQGGEQYF,TGCAGTGCTAGTACCCGACAGGGGGGTGAGCAGTACTTC
-,TRBV6-6,TRBJ2-2,TRBD1,CASSRPGTGGETGELFF,TGTGCCAGCAGCCGACCAGGGACAGGGGGCGAAACCGGGGAGCTGTTTTTT
few,TRBV28,TRBJ2-7,TRBD2,CASSLAPWGGSSYEQYF,TGTGCCAGCAGTTTGGCCCCGTGGGGGGGAAGCTCCTACGAGCAGTACTTC
-,TRBV10-3,TRBJ1-5,-,CAISEQGQPQHF,TGTGCCATCAGTGAGCAGGGGCAGCCCCAGCATTTT
once,TRBV7-2,TRBJ1-5,-,CASSPQTGRNQPQHF,TGTGCCAGCAGCCCCCAGACAGGCCGCAATCAGCCCCAGCATTTT
-,TRBV30,TRBJ2-2,TRBD1,CAGDRANTGELFF,TGTGCCGGGGACAGGGCTAACACCGGGGAGCTGTTTTTT
-,TRBV7-8,TRBJ1-5,-,CASSSRDTNQPQHF,TGTGCCAGCAGCTCCCGGGACACAAATCAGCCCCAGCATTTT
-,TRBV3-1/TRBV3-2,TRBJ2-7,TRBD2,CASSPQGLAGSYEQYF,TGTGCCAGCAGCCCCCAAGGACTAGCGGGATCTTACGAGCAGTACTTC
-,TRBV5-5,TRBJ1-2,-,CASSETGTGPSGGYTF,TGTGCCAGCAGCGAAACGGGTACAGGGCCGAGTGGAGGCTACACCTTC
-,TRBV28,TRBJ1-5,-,CASTTGRTTNQPQHF,TGTGCCAGCACCACCGGACGGACTACTAATCAGCCCCAGCATTTT
-,TRBV5-4,TRBJ1-2,TRBD1,CASSYEGARVGYTF,TGTGCCAGCAGCTATGAGGGGGCGCGGGTAGGCTACACCTTC
-,TRBV21-1,TRBJ2-1,-,CASTSTSGRHNSYNEQFF,TGTGCCAGCACGTCAACTAGCGGCCGTCACAACTCCTACAATGAGCAGTTCTTC
few,TRBV30,TRBJ2-5,TRBD2,CAYYSGEQETQYF,TGTGCCTACTATAGCGGGGAACAAGAGACCCAGTACTTC
-,TRBV6-6,TRBJ1-2,TRBD1,CASSYSGRWTGGSDTF,TGTGCCAGCAGTTACTCGGGTCGCTGGACAGGGGGCTCAGACACCTTC
few,TRBV2,TRBJ1-6,-,CASSPVRGASSSYNSPLHF,TGTGCCAGCAGTCCCGTTCGGGGAGCTTCAAGCTCCTATAATTCACCCCTCCACTTT
-,TRBV5-1,TRBJ2-2,TRBD2,CASRGGTSGYTGELFF,TGCGCCAGCCGCGGGGGGACTAGCGGATACACCGGGGAGCTGTTTTTT
-,TRBV28,TRBJ1-5,TRBD1,CASSLWGQGRQPQHF,TGTGCCAGCAGTTTATGGGGACAGGGCCGACAGCCCCAGCATTTT